This TCR beta chain was identified during a study of blood T cell repertoires in COVID-19. Study overall: The cDNA or gDNA used as material had been derived from T cells, B-cell-depleted T cells, or PBMCs.

Profiled with immunoSEQ multiplex PCR; TCRdb holds only in-frame clones, not every one. The sample holds about 270,000 clones, 89% seen once. Trimming took off 10 bases at V and 7 bases at J, with 11 bases between the two ends. The CDR3 runs 11 residues. V gene TRBV12-3 or TRBV12-4 combines with J gene TRBJ1-5; D might be TRBD1 (6 bases). Sequencing was carried out using PBMCs or T cells enriched from blood (not recorded which). The clonotype was recovered from an older woman who had recovered from COVID-19. CDR3 DNA: TGTGCCATAACAGGGTACCAGCCCCAGCATTTT. The encoded protein is CAITGYQPQHF.